A single sample is the source of the 8 T cell receptor beta chains below, sequenced in a study of response to subunit inactivated influenza vaccine. TCRdb reanalysed the RT-PCR reads using MiXCR and keeps one entry per CDR3 protein. The sample comprises a few hundred thousand distinct CDR3 sequences, around 15% of which are singletons, and 11% rests with the top ten. The sequenced sample was PBMCs from blood, obtained roughly 13 days after vaccination. Every receptor here comes from a man aged 45-60 years who received an inactivated influenza vaccine.

This clonotype occurred a few times. V usage is TRBV5-5 and J usage is TRBJ2-3, with 7 nucleotides matching TRBD1. The CDR3 totals 16 residues. CDR1 is SGHKS and CDR2 is YYEKEE in the germline V gene (reference sequence). The J segment lost 2 bases and the V segment lost 3 bases, leaving 9 bases of the junction unmatched. CDR3 sequence reads: CASSSSGTENTDTQYF. CDR3 DNA sequence: TGTGCCAGCAGCTCCTCCGGGACAGAAAACACAGATACGCAGTATTTT.

J is TRBJ2-1 and V is TRBV27; 9 nucleotides agree with TRBD1. The V segment lost 5 bases and the J segment 9 bases; nucleotides outside the gene matches: 8. The CDR3 is 14 amino acids. Germline V gene lookup returns CDR1 MNHEY and CDR2 SMNVEV (reference sequence). CDR3 sequence reads: CASSTWTGAVEQFF. The CDR3 DNA is TGTGCCAGCAGTACCTGGACAGGGGCGGTTGAGCAGTTCTTC.

This chain connects TRBV5-4 to TRBJ2-1; D is unclear. From germline, CDR1 is SGHNT and CDR2 YYREEE (reference sequence). Trimming took off 6 bases at V and 5 bases at J, with 12 bases between the two ends. CDR3 length equals 13 residues. The CDR3 sequence is CASTGGLDNEQFF. The CDR3 DNA reads TGTGCCAGCACCGGTGGATTAGACAATGAGCAGTTCTTC.

This clonotype was observed a handful of times. V is TRBV12-3 or TRBV12-4 and J is TRBJ2-1; no definite D call. V was pared by 6 bases and J by 9 bases, with 12 bases between. The length of the CDR3 is 12 residues. As DNA, the CDR3 is TGTGCCAGCAGCCCGAATCTAAGTGAGCAGTTCTTC. It encodes CASSPNLSEQFF.

This chain connects TRBV7-8 to TRBJ2-7; 7 bases line up with TRBD1. Germline V gene sequence: CDR1 SGHVS, CDR2 FQNEAQ. The CDR3 covers 15 residues. The V segment lost 5 bases and the J segment 7 bases; nucleotides outside the gene matches: 14. The chain's CDR3 is CASSPSGQAVGEQYF. The CDR3 DNA follows: TGTGCCAGCAGCCCCTCCGGACAGGCTGTGGGGGAGCAGTACTTC.

J is TRBJ2-1 and V is TRBV9; unclear D gene. The CDR3 has 16 residues. CDR1 and CDR2 (germline): SGDLS, YYNGEE. Trimming left V 2 bases short and J 0 bases short, with 12 bases between. The CDR3 spells CASSVSQPSSYNEQFF. For the CDR3, the DNA is TGTGCCAGCAGCGTTTCCCAACCAAGCTCCTACAATGAGCAGTTCTTC.

The V call is TRBV4-3, the J call TRBJ2-7; D possibly corresponds to TRBD1 (5 bases). The V end was cut by 0 bases, the J end by 4 bases, with 10 bases between. Germline V gene sequence: CDR1 LGHNA, CDR2 YSLEER. The CDR3 covers 14 residues. CDR3 nucleotide sequence: TGCGCCAGCAGCCAAGATTGGACACCTTACGAGCAGTACTTC. Amino acids: CASSQDWTPYEQYF.

This clonotype was observed a few times. The V gene is TRBV6-5, the J gene TRBJ1-3, with D unresolved. The ends were cut back, 0 bases at V and 3 bases at J, with 9 bases in the middle. CDR1 is MNHEY, CDR2 SVGAGI, per germline. The CDR3 sequence is 15 residues long. CDR3 sequence reads: CASSYSWELGNTIYF. Written as DNA, the CDR3 is TGTGCCAGCAGTTACTCCTGGGAACTTGGAAACACCATATATTTT.